A single sample is the source of the 10 T cell receptor beta chains below, sequenced in a study of cytomegalovirus exposure and HLA in healthy donors. With 60 Vbeta and 13 Jbeta primers, the PCR was carried out. Produced via immunoSEQ multiplex PCR; TCRdb's table is partial and in-frame only. Of about 190,000 clones listed, about 83% are singletons. Material: PBMCs. These receptors were taken from a woman in her forties or fifties in good health and CMV-seropositive.

The rearrangement joins TRBV6-1 to TRBJ1-2, with a weak D call TRBD1 (5 bases). The germline V gene has CDR1 MNHNS and CDR2 SASEGT. Trimming took 9 bases from V and 0 from J, leaving 14 bases between them. This CDR3 has 14 amino acids. The CDR3 spells CASQGSPPNYGYTF. In DNA form, the CDR3 reads TGTGCCAGTCAGGGAAGCCCTCCTAACTATGGCTACACCTTC.

This rearrangement joins TRBV6-5 to TRBJ2-1; tentative D call: TRBD2 (6 bases). The CDR3 loop spans 14 amino acids. The ends were cut back, 6 bases at V and 8 bases at J, with 17 bases in the middle. Germline-derived CDR1 and CDR2 are MNHEY and SVGAGI. CDR3 sequence reads: CASSQGTHVDEQFF. CDR3 nucleotide sequence: TGTGCCAGCAGCCAAGGGACTCACGTCGATGAGCAGTTCTTC.

This chain joins TRBV9 and TRBJ2-7; tentatively, D is TRBD2 (6 bases). The CDR3 sequence is 16 residues long. The V and J ends lost 4 bases and 7 bases respectively, with 24 bases between them. CDR1 and CDR2 from the germline V gene are SGDLS and YYNGEE. The CDR3 DNA reads as TGTGCCAGCAGCCCCGGGTGGCTAGCGCGTGCGGAGGAGCAGTACTTC. Translation: CASSPGWLARAEEQYF.

A single count supports this clone. This sequence joins TRBV9 and TRBJ1-1, with D possibly matching TRBD1 (5 bases). Deletions cut 0 bases from V and 1 base from J, with 10 bases between. The CDR3 has 15 amino acids. Germline CDR1 SGDLS, CDR2 YYNGEE. The CDR3 coding sequence is TGTGCCAGCAGCGTAGAGCAGGGTTCGAACACTGAAGCTTTCTTT. Protein: CASSVEQGSNTEAFF.

The rearrangement links TRBV7-8 to TRBJ2-7, with 8 bases aligning to TRBD2. V shed 1 base, J shed 2 bases, and the junction held 4 bases outside the gene matches. The CDR3 totals 15 residues. Germline V CDR1 and CDR2: SGHVS, FQNEAQ. Written as DNA, the CDR3 is TGTGCCAGCAGCTTAGTCCGGGAGGGGGCCTACGAGCAGTACTTC. Protein: CASSLVREGAYEQYF.

The chain joins TRBV7-2 to TRBJ1-1, with D tentatively TRBD1 (6 bases). The V gene's germline CDR1 is SGHTA and CDR2 FQGNSA. The V gene lost 0 bases and the J gene lost 6 bases, with 14 bases spanning the gap. This CDR3 is built from 15 residues. The CDR3 is CASSLAKQGWSEAFF. Written as DNA, the CDR3 is TGTGCCAGCAGCTTAGCGAAACAGGGTTGGTCTGAAGCTTTCTTT.

This rearrangement joins TRBV5-1 to TRBJ1-2; TRBD1 might be the D (6 bases). The CDR3 totals 19 residues. Trimming pared 4 bases from V and 0 bases from J, leaving 25 bases between. Germline CDR1 SGHRS, CDR2 YFSETQ. CDR3 in DNA: TGCGCCAGCAGCGCCGCCCGGGGCAGGGGCGAGCCAGCTAACTATGGCTACACCTTC. This sequence encodes CASSAARGRGEPANYGYTF.

Note on this clone: This sample also contains other DNA sequences that code for the same CDR3. This chain joins TRBV5-1 and TRBJ1-1; D may be TRBD1 (6 bases). The CDR3 totals 14 residues. V gave up 3 bases and J gave up 1 base, with 10 bases separating them. Germline CDR1 and CDR2: SGHRS and YFSETQ. This CDR3 reads CASSSGTTNTEAFF. CDR3 nucleotides: TGCGCCAGCAGCTCAGGGACAACGAACACTGAAGCTTTCTTT.

The chain recombines TRBV9 with TRBJ2-2; the match to TRBD2 covers 11 bases. The germline gives CDR1 SGDLS, CDR2 YYNGEE. V was pared by 4 bases and J by 6 bases, with 2 bases of the junction left unmatched. This CDR3 has 14 residues. CDR3 bases: TGTGCCAGCAGCTATAGCGGGGGGGCCGGGGAGCTGTTTTTT. Translation gives CASSYSGGAGELFF.

The genes are TRBV6-4 and TRBJ1-2, with TRBD1 identical over 7 bases. Germline trimming cut 0 bases from V and 6 bases from J; bases unmatched to any gene: 13. The CDR3 has 17 residues. The germline CDR1 and CDR2 sequences are MRHNA and SNTAGT. The CDR3 bases are TGTGCCAGCAGTGACTCTACTACCGGGACAGATCCCGATGGCTACACCTTC. This encodes CASSDSTTGTDPDGYTF.